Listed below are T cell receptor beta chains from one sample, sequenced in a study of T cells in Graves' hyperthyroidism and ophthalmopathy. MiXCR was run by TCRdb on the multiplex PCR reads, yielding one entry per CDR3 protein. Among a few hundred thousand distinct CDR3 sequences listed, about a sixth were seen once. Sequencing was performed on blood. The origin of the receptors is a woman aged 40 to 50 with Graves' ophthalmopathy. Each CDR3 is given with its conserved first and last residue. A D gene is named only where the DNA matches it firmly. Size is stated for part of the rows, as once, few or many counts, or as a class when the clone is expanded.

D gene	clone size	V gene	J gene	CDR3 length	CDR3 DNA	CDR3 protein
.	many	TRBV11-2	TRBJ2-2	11	TGTGCCACTAGAAACAGGGATTTGCTGTTTTTT	CATRNRDLLFF
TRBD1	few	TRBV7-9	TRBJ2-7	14	TGTGCCAGCAGCCCTGACAGGGGATCCTACGAGCAGTACTTC	CASSPDRGSYEQYF
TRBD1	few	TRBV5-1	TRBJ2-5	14	TGCGCCAGCGCCACCGGACAGGGGAAAGAGACCCAGTACTTC	CASATGQGKETQYF
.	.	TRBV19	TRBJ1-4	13	TGTGCCAGTAGTTTTCAGGGGAATGAAAAACTGTTTTTT	CASSFQGNEKLFF
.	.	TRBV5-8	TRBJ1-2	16	TGTGCCAGCACCGCCATAAGGGGCTCGGTCGACTATGGCTACACCTTC	CASTAIRGSVDYGYTF
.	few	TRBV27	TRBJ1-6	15	TGTGCCAGCAACCCCATTATGCGGGGAAATTCACCCCTCCACTTT	CASNPIMRGNSPLHF
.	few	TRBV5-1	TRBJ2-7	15	TGCGCCAGCAGCCCTGGGACCGAGGGCTTATACGAGCAGTACTTC	CASSPGTEGLYEQYF
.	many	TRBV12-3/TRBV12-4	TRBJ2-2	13	TGTGCCAGCAGTTTCAGGGCGGGCGGGGAGCTGTTTTTT	CASSFRAGGELFF
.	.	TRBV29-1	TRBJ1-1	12	TGCAGCGTTGTGGGGGCAGCCTTTGGGGCTTTCTTT	CSVVGAAFGAFF
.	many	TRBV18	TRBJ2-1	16	TGTGCCAGCTCACCACCGGATGCATTAGGCTACAATGAGCAGTTCTTC	CASSPPDALGYNEQFF
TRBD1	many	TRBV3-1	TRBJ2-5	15	TGTGCCAGCAGCCACAGGGGGCCCTACCAAGAGACCCAGTACTTC	CASSHRGPYQETQYF
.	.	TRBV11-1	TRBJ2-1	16	TGTGCCAGCAGCTTAGAGTGGGAACTCTCCTACAATGAGCAGCTCTTC	CASSLEWELSYNEQLF
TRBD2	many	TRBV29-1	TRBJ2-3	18	TGCAGCGTCAAAGGACTAGCGGTAAACTATCTGAGCACAGATACGCAGTATTTT	CSVKGLAVNYLSTDTQYF
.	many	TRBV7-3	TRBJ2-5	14	TGTGCCAGCAGTAGGGGGGACAGACAAGAGACCCAGTACTTC	CASSRGDRQETQYF
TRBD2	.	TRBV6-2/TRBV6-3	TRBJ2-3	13	TGTGCCAGCAATCTAGCGGGGCTAGATACGCAGTATTTT	CASNLAGLDTQYF
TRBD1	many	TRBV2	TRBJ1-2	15	TGTGCCAGCAGGACCGGGACAGAAGCTAACTATGGCTACACCTTC	CASRTGTEANYGYTF
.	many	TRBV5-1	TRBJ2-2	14	TGCGCCAGCAGCTTACTCATTTACACCGGGGAGCTGTTTTTT	CASSLLIYTGELFF
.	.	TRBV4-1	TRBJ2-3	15	TGCGCCAGCAGCCAAGGACTACTCAGCACAGATACGCAGTATTTT	CASSQGLLSTDTQYF
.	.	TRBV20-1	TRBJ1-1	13	TGCAGTGCTAGAGATCTCACGGGGACTGAAGCTTTCTTT	CSARDLTGTEAFF
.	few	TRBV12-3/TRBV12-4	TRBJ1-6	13	TGTGCCAGCAGGGTACAGGGAGGATCACCCCTCCACTTT	CASRVQGGSPLHF
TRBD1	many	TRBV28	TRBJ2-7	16	TGTGCCAGCAGTTGGGCCCCGGGACAGGGATGGACGGAGCAGTACTTC	CASSWAPGQGWTEQYF
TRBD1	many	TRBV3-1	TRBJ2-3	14	TGTGCCAGCACCTACAGGGGTTCACCAGATACGCAGTATTTT	CASTYRGSPDTQYF
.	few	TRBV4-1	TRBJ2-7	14	TGCGCCAGCAGCTTCAACGTACAGGTCTACGAGCAGTACTTC	CASSFNVQVYEQYF
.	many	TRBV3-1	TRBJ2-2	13	TGTGCCAGCACCCAGCCGGGGGCCGGGGAGCTGTTTTTT	CASTQPGAGELFF
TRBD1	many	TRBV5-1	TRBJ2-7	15	TGCGCCAGCAGCTTCTCGCCGGGACAGGTCTCTGAGCAGTACTTC	CASSFSPGQVSEQYF
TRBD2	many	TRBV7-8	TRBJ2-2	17	TGTGCCAGCAGCTTAGGTAGCGGGAGGGCGTTCACCGGGGAGCTGTTTTTT	CASSLGSGRAFTGELFF
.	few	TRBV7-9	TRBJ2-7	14	TGTGCCAGCAGCTTACCCGGGCGGGGAGGCGAGCAGTACTTC	CASSLPGRGGEQYF
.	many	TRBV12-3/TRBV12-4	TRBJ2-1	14	TGTGCCAGCAGAATATCTGACAGCTACAATGAGCAGTTCTTC	CASRISDSYNEQFF
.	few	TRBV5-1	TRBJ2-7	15	TGCGCCAGCAGCTTCGGCTGGACGGGCTCCTACGAGCAGTACTTC	CASSFGWTGSYEQYF
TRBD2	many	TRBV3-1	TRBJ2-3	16	TGTGCCAGCAGCCCCAATAGCGGGGGGCCCACAGATACGCAGTATTTT	CASSPNSGGPTDTQYF
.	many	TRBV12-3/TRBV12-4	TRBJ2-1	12	TGTGCCAGCAGTTTGTGGGCCAATGAGCAGTTCTTC	CASSLWANEQFF
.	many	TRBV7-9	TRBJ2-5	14	TGTGCCAGCGAACAGGAACTCAACCCGGAGACCCAGTACTTC	CASEQELNPETQYF
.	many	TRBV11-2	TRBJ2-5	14	TGTGCCAGCAGCCCAACGCGAAGTCAAGAGACCCAGTACTTC	CASSPTRSQETQYF
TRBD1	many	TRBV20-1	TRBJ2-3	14	TGCAGTGCTAGAGTCGACAGGGTAGCAGATACGCAGTATTTT	CSARVDRVADTQYF
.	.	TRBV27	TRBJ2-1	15	TGTGCCAGCAGTGCCTCAGGGAACTCCTACAATGAGCAGTTCTTC	CASSASGNSYNEQFF
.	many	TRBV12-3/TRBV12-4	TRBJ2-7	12	TGTGCCAGCAGTTTGGGGTTGCTCGAGCAGTACTTC	CASSLGLLEQYF
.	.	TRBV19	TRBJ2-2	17	TGTGCCAGTAGTATCGCGGCGCGGGGGCCGAACACCGGGGAGCTGTTTTTT	CASSIAARGPNTGELFF
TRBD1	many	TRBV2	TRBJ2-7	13	TGTGCCAGCAGTGCGACAGGGCCCTACGAGCAGTACTTC	CASSATGPYEQYF
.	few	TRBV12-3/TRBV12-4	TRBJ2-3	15	TGTGCCAGCAGTCCACCCTGGACGGGTGCAGATACGCAGTATTTT	CASSPPWTGADTQYF
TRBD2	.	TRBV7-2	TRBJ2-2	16	TGTGCCAGCAGCTTACAGCGGGGAGGGGCCGCCGGAGAGCTGTTTTTT	CASSLQRGGAAGELFF
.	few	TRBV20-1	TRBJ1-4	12	TGCAGTGCCTGGGGAGCTAATGAAAAACTGTTTTTT	CSAWGANEKLFF
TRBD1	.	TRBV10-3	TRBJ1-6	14	TGTGCCATCAGTCGACAGGGGGCCAATTCACCCCTCCACTTT	CAISRQGANSPLHF
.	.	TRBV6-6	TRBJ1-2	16	TGTGCCAGCAGTTACTCGTGGGATTCTCGGTCGAATGGCTACACCTTC	CASSYSWDSRSNGYTF
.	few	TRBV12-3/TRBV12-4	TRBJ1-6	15	TGTGCCAGCAGCAAAGTCGCAAGCCTAGGGACACCCCTCCACTTT	CASSKVASLGTPLHF
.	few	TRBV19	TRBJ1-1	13	TGTGCCAGCCGGGCGTCGGCAGGGTTAAGAGCTTTCTTT	CASRASAGLRAFF
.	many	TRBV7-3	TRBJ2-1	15	TGTGCCAGCAGCTTCCTTCCCGGCCCGTGGAATGAGCAGTTCTTC	CASSFLPGPWNEQFF
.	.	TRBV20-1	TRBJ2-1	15	TGCAGTGCTAGAGCCCCAGCGGGCTACTACAATGAGCAGTTCTTC	CSARAPAGYYNEQFF
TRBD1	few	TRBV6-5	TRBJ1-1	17	TGTGCCAGCAGTTACCACCTAGATTACCGGGACAGGGAGGAAGCTTTCTTT	CASSYHLDYRDREEAFF
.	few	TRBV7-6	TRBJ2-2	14	TGTGCCAGCAGCAAGGGACTGGGGGCCGGGGAGCTGTTTTTT	CASSKGLGAGELFF
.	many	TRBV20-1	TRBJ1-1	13	TGCAGTGCAAGGCTGGGGCGCGAGTTCCGAGCTTTCTTT	CSARLGREFRAFF